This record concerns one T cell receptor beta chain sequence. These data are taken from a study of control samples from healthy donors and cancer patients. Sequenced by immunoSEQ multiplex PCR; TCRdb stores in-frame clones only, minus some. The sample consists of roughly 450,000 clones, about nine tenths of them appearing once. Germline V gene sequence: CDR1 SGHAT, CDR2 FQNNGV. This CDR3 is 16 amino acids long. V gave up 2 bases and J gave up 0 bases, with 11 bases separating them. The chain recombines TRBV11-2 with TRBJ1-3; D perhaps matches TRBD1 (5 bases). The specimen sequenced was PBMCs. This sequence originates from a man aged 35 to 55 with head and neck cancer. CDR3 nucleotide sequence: TGTGCCAGCAGCTTATTAGGGGACGGCTCTGGAAACACCATATATTTT. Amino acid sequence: CASSLLGDGSGNTIYF.